This passage covers 21 T cell receptor beta chains from one sample sequenced in a study of blood T cell repertoires in COVID-19. Some clones are missing from TCRdb's copy, which holds only in-frame ones; the method was immunoSEQ multiplex PCR. The sample includes fewer than 200,000 clones, roughly nine tenths of them seen just once. The sequenced material came from peripheral blood. Source of these receptors: a man in his fifties or sixties with acute or convalescent COVID-19.

The chain carries TRBV11-2 and TRBJ2-5; 13 positions agree with TRBD2. J was trimmed by 5 bases and V by 5 bases; bases with no gene match: 8. This CDR3 contains 16 residues. The germline CDR1 and CDR2 sequences are SGHAT and FQNNGV. Here the CDR3 DNA reads TGTGCCAGCAGCCCACGGACTAGCGGGAGTGCTGAGACCCAGTACTTC. This gives the protein CASSPRTSGSAETQYF.

CDR3 nucleotides: TGTGCCAGCTCACGGACCCCGGACAGGAACACTGAAGCTTTCTTT. As protein: CASSRTPDRNTEAFF. The chain combines TRBV18 with TRBJ1-1, with D possibly being TRBD1 (6 bases). Per the germline V gene, CDR1 is KGHSH and CDR2 is LQKENI. V was cut by 4 bases and J by 1 base, with 13 bases left in between. CDR3 length: 15 amino acids.

This clone was observed once. The chain joins TRBV6-5 to TRBJ2-3; the match to TRBD2 covers 8 bases. V shed 6 bases, J shed 6 bases, and the junction held 11 bases outside the gene matches. The CDR3 spans 15 residues. Germline-derived CDR1 and CDR2 are MNHEY and SVGAGI. The DNA of the CDR3 is TGTGCCAGCAGCGCTACCTCAAGCGGGAGTGATACGCAGTATTTT. Residues: CASSATSSGSDTQYF.

This clone showed up just a few times. This rearrangement joins TRBV2 to TRBJ1-5; no firm D call. CDR1 is SNHLY and CDR2 is FYNNEI in the germline V gene. This CDR3 has 15 amino acids. V was cut by 0 bases and J by 7 bases, with 13 bases left in between. The CDR3 DNA reads as TGTGCCAGCAGTGAAGCGCCAAGGGCGGGACAGCCCCAGCATTTT. This encodes CASSEAPRAGQPQHF.

V gene TRBV2 combines with J gene TRBJ2-5, with D possibly matching TRBD1 (6 bases). This CDR3 region has 13 residues. Trimming removed 7 bases at V and 4 bases at J, with 13 bases between. Germline CDR1 is SNHLY and CDR2 is FYNNEI. The CDR3 DNA is TGTGCCAGCAAGGTCGAAGGGGGAGAGACCCAGTACTTC. Protein sequence: CASKVEGGETQYF.

The V gene is TRBV7-8, the J gene TRBJ1-2; the match to TRBD1 covers 7 bases. The junction had 11 bases not matched to a gene; V was cut back by 5 bases and J by 2 bases. Germline V gene sequence: CDR1 SGHVS, CDR2 FQNEAQ. The CDR3 runs 16 residues. The CDR3 region is CASSLSGGGDNYGYTF. For the CDR3, the DNA is TGTGCCAGCAGCCTTAGCGGAGGGGGCGACAACTATGGCTACACCTTC. The full variable domain, with the rest looked up from reference TRBV7-8 and TRBJ1-2, is GAGVSQSPRYKVAKRGQDVALRCDPISGHVSLFWYQQALGQGPEFLTYFQNEAQLDKSGLPSDRFFAERPEGSVSTLKIQRTQQEDSAVYLCASSLSGGGDNYGYTFGSGTRLTVV.

V gene TRBV13 combines with J gene TRBJ1-5; TRBD1 is a possible D gene (6 bases). CDR1 PRHDT and CDR2 FYEKMQ come from the germline V gene (reference sequence). This CDR3 has 23 amino acids. V lost 5 bases, J lost 0 bases, and 35 bases lay in between. CDR3 DNA: TGTGCCAGCAGCCACTCCCGGAAGGGGGTAACCGGGACGCCAAGCAATAGCAATCAGCCCCAGCATTTT. As protein: CASSHSRKGVTGTPSNSNQPQHF.

The gene calls are TRBV20-1 and TRBJ2-3; 14 bases agree with TRBD2. Germline lookup yields CDR1 DFQATT and CDR2 SNEGSKA (reference sequence). V gave up 3 bases and J gave up 1 base; unmatched junction bases: 6. The CDR3 is 17 amino acids. Written as DNA, the CDR3 is TGCAGTGCTAGTTTCGGACTAGCGGGGGGAGGCACAGATACGCAGTATTTT. Its translation: CSASFGLAGGGTDTQYF.

The CDR3, as DNA: TGTGCCTGGAATCCAGGGGGCAGTTCACCCCTCCACTTT. Translation: CAWNPGGSSPLHF. V and J are TRBV30 and TRBJ1-6; 8 nucleotides line up with TRBD1. J gave up 9 bases and V 4 bases, and 5 bases lay outside the gene matches. The germline V gene has CDR1 GTSNPN and CDR2 SVGIG (reference sequence). The CDR3 covers 13 residues.

In its sample, this clone was seen once. The chain joins TRBV2 to TRBJ1-2, with D uncertain. Germline-derived CDR1 and CDR2 are SNHLY and FYNNEI. Trimming stripped 7 bases from V and 3 bases from J, with 9 bases between. The CDR3 sequence is 12 residues long. The CDR3 protein is CASTRQYYGYTF. Here the CDR3 DNA reads TGTGCCAGCACGAGGCAATACTATGGCTACACCTTC.

The V and J genes are TRBV4-1 and TRBJ1-1; TRBD1 might be the D (6 bases). V was pared by 2 bases and J by 1 base, with 14 bases between. The CDR3 is made up of 16 amino acids. CDR1 MGHRA and CDR2 YSYEKL come from the germline V gene. The CDR3 region has the DNA TGCGCCAGCAGCCAACCCTCCCGGACAGCGAACACTGAAGCTTTCTTT. This translates into CASSQPSRTANTEAFF.

As DNA, the CDR3 is TGTGCCAGCAGCCGAAATTTTGTCTCGGGACTAACGCAGTATTTT. It encodes CASSRNFVSGLTQYF. The chain is built from TRBV3-1 (or the pseudogene TRBV3-2) and TRBJ2-3; 7 positions match TRBD2. The germline V gene has CDR1 LGHDT and CDR2 YNNKEL (reference sequence). Unmatched junction bases numbered 13, after V lost 4 bases and J lost 9 bases. The CDR3 runs to 15 residues.

V and J are TRBV11-3 and TRBJ1-6, with TRBD1 identical over 8 bases. CDR3 length equals 14 residues. V was pared by 4 bases and J by 9 bases, with 5 bases of the junction left unmatched. Germline CDR1 SGHNT, CDR2 YENEEA. In DNA form, the CDR3 reads TGTGCCAGCAGCTCCGGACAGGGCGGTTCACCCCTCCACTTT. Its translation is CASSSGQGGSPLHF.

This clone was seen just once. V is TRBV9 and J is TRBJ2-1, with TRBD2 identical over 7 bases. The CDR3 spans 18 residues. Germline CDR1 SGDLS, CDR2 YYNGEE. J was trimmed by 5 bases and V by 7 bases; bases with no gene match: 21. CDR3 region: CASDPAWVRAGRNNEQFF. The DNA for the CDR3 is TGTGCCAGCGACCCCGCTTGGGTAAGAGCGGGAAGGAACAATGAGCAGTTCTTC. Full variable domain (remainder filled in from reference TRBV9 and TRBJ2-1): DSGVTQTPKHLITATGQRVTLRCSPRSGDLSVYWYQQSLDQGLQFLIQYYNGEERAKGNILERFSAQQFPDLHSELNLSSLELGDSALYFCASDPAWVRAGRNNEQFFGPGTRLTVL.

The rearrangement joins TRBV18 to TRBJ2-2; no definite D call. The CDR3 length is 12 residues. Germline assignment: CDR1 KGHSH and CDR2 LQKENI. The V and J ends lost 2 bases and 6 bases respectively, with 4 bases between them. As DNA, the CDR3 is TGTGCCAGCTCACCAGGGCCCGGGGAGCTGTTTTTT. This gives the protein CASSPGPGELFF.

The CDR3 sequence is CASSSPGQGTYEQYF. Written as DNA, the CDR3 is TGTGCCAGCAGCTCCCCGGGACAGGGTACCTACGAGCAGTACTTC. The J gene is TRBJ2-7, the V gene TRBV7-2; 9 nucleotides align to TRBD1. V was pared by 4 bases and J by 2 bases, with 6 bases of the junction left unmatched. This CDR3 region has 15 residues. Germline loops: CDR1 SGHTA, CDR2 FQGNSA.

The gene calls are TRBV21-1 and TRBJ2-5; the table gives TRBD2 as D, unverified against the DNA. TRBV21-1 is a pseudogene. The CDR3 extends over 16 amino acids. CDR3 region: CASSPQLAGAGETQYF. The CDR3 region has the DNA TGTGCCAGCAGCCCCCAACTAGCGGGGGCGGGGGAGACCCAGTACTTC.

The V gene is TRBV6-6, the J gene TRBJ2-7; D might be TRBD2 (5 bases). Germline CDR1 MNHNY, CDR2 SVGAGI (reference sequence). This CDR3 spans 13 amino acids. Trimming removed 2 bases at V and 7 bases at J, with 12 bases between. The CDR3 bases are TGTGCCAGCAGTTACACGGTCTCGGGAGAGCAGTACTTC. It specifies CASSYTVSGEQYF.

The CDR3: CASSIGSIEAFF. Written as DNA, the CDR3 is TGTGCCAGTAGTATCGGGTCTATTGAAGCTTTCTTT. V and J are TRBV19 and TRBJ1-1, with D unclear. The CDR3 length is 12 residues. Trimming pared 3 bases from V and 7 bases from J, leaving 9 bases between. From germline, CDR1 is LNHDA and CDR2 SQIVND (reference sequence).

The chain links TRBV24-1 to TRBJ1-2; D perhaps matches TRBD1 (5 bases). This CDR3 region has 16 residues. Germline lookup yields CDR1 KGHDR and CDR2 SFDVKD. V lost 3 bases to trimming and J lost 4 bases, with 17 bases between them. CDR3 amino acids: CATSDPSTGGSYGYTF. The CDR3 DNA reads TGTGCCACCAGTGATCCCTCAACCGGGGGAAGCTATGGCTACACCTTC.

The chain joins TRBV27 to TRBJ2-5; the match to TRBD2 covers 15 bases. CDR3 length: 16 residues. Germline V gene sequence: CDR1 MNHEY, CDR2 SMNVEV (reference sequence). Trimming removed 7 bases from V and 2 bases from J; junction bases left unmatched: 5. This CDR3 reads CASTKGLAGGQETQYF. The CDR3 DNA sequence: TGTGCCAGCACCAAAGGACTAGCGGGAGGGCAAGAGACCCAGTACTTC.